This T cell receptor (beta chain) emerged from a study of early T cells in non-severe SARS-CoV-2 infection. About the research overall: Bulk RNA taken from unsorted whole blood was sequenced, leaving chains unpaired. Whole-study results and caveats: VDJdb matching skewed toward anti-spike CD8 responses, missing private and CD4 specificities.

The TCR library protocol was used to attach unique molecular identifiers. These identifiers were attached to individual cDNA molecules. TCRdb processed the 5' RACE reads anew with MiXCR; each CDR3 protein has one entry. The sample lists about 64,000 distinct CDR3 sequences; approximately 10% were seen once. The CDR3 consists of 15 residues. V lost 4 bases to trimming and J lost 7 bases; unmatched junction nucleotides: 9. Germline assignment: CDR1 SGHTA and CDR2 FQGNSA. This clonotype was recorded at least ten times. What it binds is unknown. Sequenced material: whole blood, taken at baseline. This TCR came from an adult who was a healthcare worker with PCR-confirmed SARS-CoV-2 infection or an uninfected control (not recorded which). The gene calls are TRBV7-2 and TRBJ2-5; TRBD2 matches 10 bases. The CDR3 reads CASSSASGGSLTQYF. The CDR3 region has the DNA TGTGCCAGCAGCTCGGCTAGCGGGGGTTCCTTGACCCAGTACTTC.